The 13 T cell receptor beta chains given below trace back to one sample, sequenced in a study of T cell responses to AZD1222 COVID-19 vaccine (dated by TCRdb to the early 2020s). The library was made by the immunoSEQ multiplex PCR assay. In its TCRdb copy, this immuneACCESS table keeps in-frame sequences only and misses some clones. Where compared with another copy, unresolved V genes explain less than half of these, and the others have no known cause. Recorded for this sample are about 86,000 clones; roughly 90% of them occurred a single time. Roughly 7.2% of the sample is held by the ten biggest clonotypes. This specimen's time point label, per the study, means: about 28 days (+/-7) after the second vaccine dose. The specimen was peripheral blood, collected 28 days after the second AZD1222 dose. The receptors come from an adult who received the AZD1222 COVID-19 vaccine.

V gene TRBV7-9 combines with J gene TRBJ2-4, with 7 bases lining up with TRBD1. Unmatched junction bases numbered 7, after V lost 5 bases and J lost 0 bases. The germline V gene encodes CDR1 SEHNR and CDR2 FQNEAQ (reference sequence). This CDR3 contains 16 residues. The CDR3 reads CASSQDRLLAKNIQYF. CDR3 bases: TGTGCCAGCAGCCAGGACAGGCTCCTAGCCAAAAACATTCAGTACTTC.

V gene TRBV7-9 combines with J gene TRBJ2-3; D not certain. The CDR3 contains 14 residues. The V and J ends lost 1 base and 2 bases respectively, with 7 bases between them. CDR1 is SEHNR, CDR2 FQNEAQ, per germline (reference sequence). CDR3 sequence: CASSLEAPTDTQYF. For the CDR3, the DNA is TGTGCCAGCAGCTTAGAGGCTCCCACAGATACGCAGTATTTT.

Notes on this clone: The germline gene is not matched at one end of the junction; a read error may be the cause. J is TRBJ2-1 and V is TRBV10-1, with 11 bases lining up with TRBD2. The CDR3 spans 14 residues. Germline-derived CDR1 and CDR2 are WNHNN and SYGVQD (reference sequence). CDR3 sequence: CATSRTSGYNEQFF. For the CDR3, the DNA is TGCGCCACCAGTCGGACTAGCGGGTACAATGAGCAGTTCTTC.

The rearrangement links TRBV24-1 to TRBJ2-3, with TRBD2 matching over 11 bases. CDR1 is KGHDR and CDR2 is SFDVKD in the germline V gene. The CDR3 is 13 amino acids. V shed 9 bases and J 4 bases; nucleotides not matched to a gene: 2. CDR3 sequence (DNA): TGTGCCACCCAGACTAGCGGGGCAGATACGCAGTATTTT. This sequence encodes CATQTSGADTQYF.

The chain joins TRBV9 to TRBJ2-1, with a possible D match to TRBD2 (5 bases). This CDR3 has 17 residues. V lost 4 bases, J lost 0 bases, and 17 bases lay in between. Germline CDR1 and CDR2: SGDLS and YYNGEE. CDR3 residues: CASSSRPTSSSYNEQFF. Here the CDR3 DNA reads TGTGCCAGCAGCTCCCGGCCTACTAGTAGCTCCTACAATGAGCAGTTCTTC.

The rearrangement links TRBV6-5 to TRBJ2-1, with no clear D. Germline assignment: CDR1 MNHEY and CDR2 SVGAGI. The V and J ends lost 2 bases and 1 base respectively, with 3 bases between them. CDR3 length equals 13 residues. CDR3 in amino acids: CASSYTSYNEQFF. CDR3 nucleotide sequence: TGTGCCAGCAGTTACACTTCCTACAATGAGCAGTTCTTC.

In the case of this clone: A read error may account for a junction end that differs from germline. The chain has TRBV7-7 and TRBJ2-5; TRBD2 agrees at 14 bases. CDR1 and CDR2 from the germline V gene are SSHAT and FNYEAQ (reference sequence). The length of the CDR3 is 16 residues. CDR3 loop: CASSPGLAGVRETQYF. For the CDR3, the DNA is TGTGCTAGCAGCCCGGGACTAGCGGGAGTGCGGGAGACCCAGTACTTC.

This clone showed up just once. This chain links TRBV7-2 with TRBJ2-1, with no clear D. The CDR3 spans 14 residues. V was clipped by 2 bases and J by 5 bases, with 10 bases between them. Germline loops: CDR1 SGHTA, CDR2 FQGNSA. CDR3 in DNA: TGTGCCAGCAGCTTACAATACAATAACAATGAGCAGTTCTTC. It translates to CASSLQYNNNEQFF.

The genes are TRBV27 and TRBJ2-7; 8 bases match TRBD2. This CDR3 has 14 amino acids. CDR1 is MNHEY, CDR2 SMNVEV, per germline (reference sequence). The V segment lost 4 bases and the J segment 3 bases; nucleotides outside the gene matches: 5. The CDR3 sequence is CASSSGLAYYEQYF. CDR3 sequence (DNA): TGTGCCAGCAGTTCCGGACTAGCTTACTACGAGCAGTACTTC.

DNA of the CDR3: TGTGCCAGTAGTCCGACGGGACAGACCTACGAGCAGTACTTC. This sequence encodes CASSPTGQTYEQYF. V and J are TRBV19 and TRBJ2-7; 7 bases agree with TRBD1. The CDR3 is made up of 14 amino acids. The junction had 6 bases not matched to a gene; V was cut back by 5 bases and J by 2 bases. The germline V gene has CDR1 LNHDA and CDR2 SQIVND (reference sequence).

The chain couples TRBV5-1 to TRBJ2-7; 14 bases map to TRBD2. The J segment lost 4 bases and the V segment lost 4 bases, leaving 10 bases of the junction unmatched. Germline V gene lookup returns CDR1 SGHRS and CDR2 YFSETQ. The CDR3 loop spans 17 amino acids. CDR3 protein: CASSPTSGRAGGYEQYF. CDR3 coding DNA: TGCGCCAGCAGCCCGACTAGCGGGAGGGCCGGTGGTTACGAGCAGTACTTC.

The sample holds one count of this clone. This sequence joins TRBV5-1 and TRBJ1-2; D not certain. Trimming shortened V by 3 bases and J by 8 bases, and 8 bases separated the two germline ends. The CDR3 consists of 11 residues. Germline assignment: CDR1 SGHRS and CDR2 YFSETQ. The DNA of the CDR3 is TGCGCCAGCAGCTACGGCACCGGCTACACCTTC. It is translated as CASSYGTGYTF.

The rearrangement links TRBV6-5 to TRBJ2-2; no reliable D call. Germline loops: CDR1 MNHEY, CDR2 SVGAGI. The CDR3 runs to 14 residues. V lost 6 bases, J lost 4 bases, and 12 bases lay in between. Here the CDR3 reads CASSAVGFTGELFF. The CDR3 bases are TGTGCCAGCAGCGCGGTTGGCTTCACCGGGGAGCTGTTTTTT.